These 5 T cell receptor beta chains were all obtained from the same sample, sequenced in a study of shared clonotypes between healthy human individuals. TCRdb's table, derived via immunoSEQ multiplex PCR, lists solely in-frame clones and lacks some. Here the sample spans fewer than 600,000 clones, around three quarters being singletons. Sequenced material: PBMCs. The origin of the receptors is a woman aged 40-49 years in good health. Some clones in this sample may be carry-over from other donors' samples.

The chain combines TRBV19 with TRBJ2-7, with D perhaps TRBD1 (6 bases). CDR3 size: 15 residues. The germline V and J ends were trimmed by 10 bases and 4 bases, with 23 bases remaining between them. Germline values: CDR1 LNHDA, CDR2 SQIVND (reference sequence). DNA for the CDR3: TGTGCCACCGCCCTTTCGGGACAAATAGGATACGAGCAGTACTTC. Residues: CATALSGQIGYEQYF.

The chain combines TRBV30 with TRBJ2-5; the D gene is possibly TRBD2 (7 bases). This CDR3 region has 15 residues. V was shortened by 4 bases and J by 4 bases, with 19 bases between the two germline ends. CDR1 is GTSNPN, CDR2 SVGIG, per germline (reference sequence). CDR3 protein: CAWKLPLGGAETQYF. Written as DNA, the CDR3 is TGTGCCTGGAAGTTGCCTCTAGGGGGGGCAGAGACCCAGTACTTC.

V gene TRBV30 combines with J gene TRBJ1-3, with a possible D match to TRBD1 (5 bases). Germline loops: CDR1 GTSNPN, CDR2 SVGIG (reference sequence). Trimming removed 5 bases from V and 0 bases from J, with 11 bases in between. This CDR3 spans 14 amino acids. The DNA of the CDR3 is TGTGCCTGGGGGGACCGAGCCTCTGGAAACACCATATATTTT. Its protein is CAWGDRASGNTIYF.

The chain carries TRBV7-9 and TRBJ1-5, with a tentative D call TRBD1 (6 bases). From germline, CDR1 is SEHNR and CDR2 FQNEAQ (reference sequence). Trimming left V 0 bases short and J 5 bases short, with 8 bases between. This CDR3 comprises 14 residues. CDR3 loop: CASSLAGGDQPQHF. CDR3 coding DNA: TGTGCCAGCAGCTTAGCAGGGGGGGATCAGCCCCAGCATTTT.

V gene TRBV7-9 combines with J gene TRBJ2-7; 9 bases align to TRBD1. The germline V gene has CDR1 SEHNR and CDR2 FQNEAQ (reference sequence). The CDR3 has 14 amino acids. The V segment lost 5 bases and the J segment 1 base; nucleotides outside the gene matches: 3. For the CDR3, the DNA is TGTGCCAGCAGCACGGGACAGGGATCCTACGAGCAGTACTTC. Protein sequence: CASSTGQGSYEQYF.